The next 17 T cell receptor beta chains were all read from a single sample in a study of T cells after yellow fever vaccination. TCRdb re-called the 5' RACE reads through MiXCR, storing one row per CDR3 protein. The sample includes more than 90,000 distinct CDR3 sequences, 7.2% of them seen just once. Sample: CD4+ T cells sorted from PBMCs, taken approximately 47 days after the first yellow fever vaccination. All receptors derive from a man in his late teens or twenties who received the YFV17D yellow fever vaccine.

This clonotype was counted ten times or more. The chain links TRBV6-1 to TRBJ2-2; tentatively, D is TRBD1 or TRBD2 (6 bases each). CDR3 length: 15 amino acids. Germline V lookup: CDR1 MNHNS, CDR2 SASEGT. The V and J ends lost 4 bases and 4 bases respectively, with 13 bases between them. The CDR3 loop reads CASSVIGGITGELFF. The DNA for the CDR3 is TGTGCCAGCAGTGTGATCGGGGGCATCACCGGGGAGCTGTTTTTT.

This clonotype was counted at least ten times. The rearrangement uses TRBV27 and TRBJ2-7; unclear D gene. This CDR3 is 11 amino acids long. V was pared by 8 bases and J by 5 bases, with 10 bases between. Per the germline V gene, CDR1 is MNHEY and CDR2 is SMNVEV (reference sequence). The CDR3 coding sequence is TGTGCCAGCCATGTCACGGACGAGCAGTACGTC. The encoded protein is CASHVTDEQYV.

This chain connects TRBV6-5 to TRBJ1-6, with D tentatively TRBD1 (5 bases). Looked up from germline, CDR1 is MNHEY and CDR2 is SVGAGI. Trimming stripped 2 bases from V and 9 bases from J, with 14 bases between. The CDR3 contains 15 residues. The CDR3: CASSYGGGIVSPLHF. CDR3 in DNA: TGTGCCAGCAGTTACGGGGGAGGGATCGTTTCACCCCTCCACTTT.

The genes are TRBV12-3 or TRBV12-4 and TRBJ1-1; D is undetermined. V dropped 5 bases and J dropped 10 bases, with 14 bases sitting between them. The CDR3 is 12 amino acids. The CDR3 sequence: CASSPRADGAFF. The CDR3 DNA follows: TGTGCCAGCAGTCCCCGGGCCGACGGAGCTTTCTTT.

The sample holds many counts of this clonotype. The rearrangement joins TRBV24-1 to TRBJ2-5; 7 positions agree with TRBD1. There are 14 residues in the CDR3. The V and J ends lost 3 bases and 2 bases, in that order; junction bases with no gene match: 2. Germline CDR1 KGHDR, CDR2 SFDVKD. CDR3 loop: CATSDGTVQETQYF. In DNA form, the CDR3 reads TGTGCCACCAGTGATGGGACAGTACAAGAGACCCAGTACTTC.

The chain employs TRBV2 and TRBJ2-7; 9 bases fit TRBD2. This CDR3 is 14 amino acids long. Germline lookup yields CDR1 SNHLY and CDR2 FYNNEI. V lost 3 bases, J lost 3 bases, and 3 bases stayed unmatched. CDR3: CASSEAAGGYEQYV. As DNA, the CDR3 is TGTGCCAGCAGTGAGGCAGCGGGGGGCTACGAGCAGTACGTC.

This clonotype was observed many times. The rearrangement links TRBV20-1 to TRBJ1-1; possibly TRBD1 for D (5 bases). CDR1 is DFQATT, CDR2 SNEGSKA, per germline (reference sequence). V lost 3 bases and J 3 bases, leaving 11 bases between the germline ends. The CDR3 covers 13 residues. CDR3 DNA: TGCAGTGCTAGGGGCCGGGGCGACACTGAAGCTTTCTTT. The encoded protein is CSARGRGDTEAFF.

This clonotype was detected many times. The V call is TRBV28, the J call TRBJ2-4, with TRBD2 matching 12 bases. The length of the CDR3 is 16 residues. CDR1 is MDHEN and CDR2 is SYDVKM in the germline V gene. V gave up 2 bases and J gave up 7 bases; unmatched junction bases: 6. CDR3 sequence (DNA): TGTGCCAGCAGTTTACCGACCGGGACTAGCGGGAACATTCAGTACTTC. It yields the protein CASSLPTGTSGNIQYF.

The rearrangement joins TRBV7-2 to TRBJ2-5; 12 bases line up with TRBD2. Germline V gene lookup returns CDR1 SGHTA and CDR2 FQGNSA. The CDR3 sequence is 15 residues long. Trimming cost V 5 bases and J 5 bases; bases outside gene matches: 6. In DNA form, the CDR3 reads TGTGCCAGCAGCAGACTAGCGGGGGAGTCGGAGACCCAGTACTTC. Residues: CASSRLAGESETQYF.

With respect to this clonotype: A read error may be the cause here, since a much bigger clone is one base away. CDR3 sequence: CASSDRTRGGRRHQFF. DNA of the CDR3: TGTGCCAGCAGTGACCGGACTAGAGGGGGCCGGCGCCATCAGTTCTTC. The chain recombines TRBV6-1 with TRBJ2-1; perhaps D is TRBD1 or TRBD2 (7 bases each). This CDR3 is 16 amino acids long. CDR1 and CDR2 (germline): MNHNS, SASEGT. V lost 3 bases, J lost 13 bases, and 25 bases lay in between.

This clonotype came up many times. The chain recombines TRBV11-2 with TRBJ2-1; D unresolved. The CDR3 consists of 10 residues. Germline V gives CDR1 SGHAT, CDR2 FQNNGV. Trimming removed 9 bases at V and 8 bases at J, with 8 bases between. CDR3 amino acids: CASSKYEQFF. The DNA for the CDR3 is TGTGCCAGTAGTAAGTATGAGCAGTTCTTC.

This clonotype has a count of ten or more. The V and J genes are TRBV7-8 and TRBJ2-3, with D possibly being TRBD1 or TRBD2 (6 bases each). V dropped 5 bases and J dropped 2 bases, with 17 bases sitting between them. The CDR3 sequence is 16 residues long. From germline, CDR1 is SGHVS and CDR2 FQNEAQ. The CDR3 loop reads CASSPVGGLYTDTQYF. CDR3 sequence (DNA): TGTGCCAGCAGCCCGGTCGGGGGCCTCTACACAGATACGCAGTATTTT.

This clonotype has a count of ten or more. This chain connects TRBV12-3 or TRBV12-4 to TRBJ2-1; 7 bases line up with TRBD1. The CDR3 is 13 residues long. The V and J ends lost 6 bases and 8 bases, in that order; junction bases with no gene match: 7. CDR3 bases: TGTGCCAGCAGGCGGACAGGCGCGGATGAGCAGTTCTTC. Translating gives CASRRTGADEQFF.

This clonotype has ten or more counts. The genes are TRBV2 and TRBJ2-5; 7 bases are a match to TRBD1. V shed 2 bases and J 6 bases; nucleotides not matched to a gene: 6. The CDR3 covers 14 residues. Germline-derived CDR1 and CDR2 are SNHLY and FYNNEI. DNA for the CDR3: TGTGCCAGCAGTGAAAGGTGGGACAGACAGACCCAGTACTTC. It specifies CASSERWDRQTQYF.

This clonotype has a count of ten or more. The V gene is TRBV20-1, the J gene TRBJ1-1; D remains unclear. The V gene's germline CDR1 is DFQATT and CDR2 SNEGSKA (reference sequence). This CDR3 comprises 11 residues. CDR3 sequence: CSWGANTEAFF. The CDR3, as DNA: TGCAGCTGGGGAGCGAACACTGAAGCTTTCTTT.

On this clonotype itself: Just one base apart from a much larger clone, this may be a read error. The chain employs TRBV6-1 and TRBJ2-1; a possible D gene is TRBD2 (7 bases). Germline V gene lookup returns CDR1 MNHNS and CDR2 SASEGT. The CDR3 is 14 residues long. The CDR3, as DNA: TGTGCCAGCAAGGGCGGGGGCTCCTACAATCAGCAGTTCTTC. Protein product: CASKGGGSYNQQFF.

This clonotype has a count of ten or more. The chain joins TRBV9 to TRBJ1-2; 7 nucleotides match TRBD1. Germline loops: CDR1 SGDLS, CDR2 YYNGEE. V lost 0 bases to trimming and J lost 8 bases; unmatched junction nucleotides: 7. The CDR3 contains 14 residues. The CDR3 spells CASSVVDRVGGYTF. CDR3 nucleotide sequence: TGTGCCAGCAGCGTAGTTGACAGGGTGGGCGGCTACACCTTC.